A selection of T cell receptor beta chains follows, all from one sample in a study of cytomegalovirus exposure and HLA in healthy donors. Assay: immunoSEQ multiplex PCR; the TCRdb copy retains only in-frame clones and omits some. The data contain around 140,000 clones, 75% to 85% of them seen just once; the ten biggest clones take up around 4.4%. Specimen: PBMCs. The receptors were sampled from a man in his forties or fifties in good health and CMV-seronegative. The CDR3 runs from the conserved cysteine through the conserved F or W. Each record gives: J gene, clone size, D gene, V gene, CDR3 protein, CDR3 DNA. A D gene is named only where the DNA matches it firmly. A row's size may be missing; if present it is once, few, many or a size class.

>TRBJ1-6|NA|NA|TRBV6-1
CASSDNKGFYNSPLHF
TGTGCCAGCAGTGACAATAAGGGGTTTTATAATTCACCCCTCCACTTT
>TRBJ1-2|many|NA|TRBV4-3
CASSQDYTGGQNYGYTF
TGCGCCAGCAGCCAAGATTATACGGGAGGCCAAAACTATGGCTACACCTTC
>TRBJ2-1|NA|TRBD1|TRBV14
CASKSRQGSYNEQFF
TGTGCCAGCAAAAGTAGACAGGGCTCCTACAATGAGCAGTTCTTC
>TRBJ1-5|few|NA|TRBV28
CASSSGGQPQHF
TGTGCCAGCTCGAGTGGGGGCCAGCCCCAGCATTTT
>TRBJ2-3|NA|TRBD2|TRBV10-3
CAISESWGTSGGPLDTQYF
TGTGCCATCAGTGAGTCGTGGGGGACTAGCGGGGGCCCCCTAGATACGCAGTATTTT
>TRBJ1-1|NA|NA|TRBV6-5
CASSYSMLANTEAFF
TGTGCCAGCAGTTACTCGATGCTGGCGAACACTGAAGCTTTCTTT
>TRBJ1-2|NA|NA|TRBV7-9
CSSSFDNYGYTF
TGTTCCAGCAGCTTCGACAATTATGGCTACACCTTC
>TRBJ1-4|once|NA|TRBV18
CASSRTGSTNEKLFF
TGTGCCAGCTCACGTACAGGGTCAACTAATGAAAAACTGTTTTTT
>TRBJ1-4|NA|TRBD1|TRBV6-4
CASRKTGQVDEKLFF
TGTGCCAGCAGAAAAACGGGACAGGTTGATGAAAAACTGTTTTTT
>TRBJ2-3|once|NA|TRBV19
CASSIGWRQGNTDTQYF
TGTGCCAGTAGTATAGGATGGCGGCAGGGGAACACAGATACGCAGTATTTT
>TRBJ2-1|NA|TRBD2|TRBV7-8
CASSLVSGGSYNEQFF
TGTGCCAGCAGCTTAGTGAGCGGGGGGTCCTACAATGAGCAGTTCTTC
>TRBJ1-6|NA|NA|TRBV28
CASSLGRGRGGVSPLHF
TGTGCCAGCAGTTTAGGGAGGGGAAGGGGTGGCGTTTCACCCCTCCACTTT
>TRBJ1-1|NA|TRBD1|TRBV6-5
CASSYSGQTMNTEAFF
TGTGCCAGCAGTTACTCGGGACAGACCATGAACACTGAAGCTTTCTTT
>TRBJ2-7|NA|NA|TRBV19
CARSEGARDEQYF
TGTGCCAGATCCGAGGGAGCCCGGGACGAGCAGTACTTC
>TRBJ2-7|NA|TRBD2|TRBV10-2
CASSGRAGTSVHEQYF
TGCGCCAGCAGTGGAAGGGCGGGGACTAGTGTGCACGAGCAGTACTTC
>TRBJ2-4|once|TRBD2|TRBV7-2
CASSLKSSGALAKNIQYF
TGTGCCAGCAGCTTAAAGTCTAGCGGGGCGTTAGCCAAAAACATTCAGTACTTC
>TRBJ1-6|NA|NA|TRBV7-2
CASNPDISSYNSPLHF
TGTGCCAGCAACCCTGACATTAGCTCCTATAATTCACCCCTCCACTTT
>TRBJ2-1|NA|TRBD2|TRBV5-8
CASSLSGGAYNEQFF
TGTGCCAGCAGCCTTAGCGGGGGGGCATACAATGAGCAGTTCTTC